A selection of T cell receptor beta chains follows, all from one sample in a study of blood T cell repertoires in COVID-19. Generated by immunoSEQ multiplex PCR, the TCRdb table keeps only in-frame clones and is missing some. The table lists 250,000 to 350,000 clones, more than 75% of them singletons. The sequenced sample consisted of PBMCs or T cells enriched from blood (not recorded which). The receptors come from a woman aged 30 to 39 who had recovered from COVID-19. The CDR3 runs from the conserved cysteine through the conserved F or W. The D gene is left open where the match is weak. A row's size may be missing; if present it is once, few, many or a size class.

j_call	clone_size	d_call	v_call	cdr3_nt	cdr3_aa
TRBJ2-5	-	-	TRBV5-4	TGTGCCAGCAGCCAGGACAGCTATCAAGAGACCCAGTACTTC	CASSQDSYQETQYF
TRBJ2-2	-	-	TRBV27	TGTGCCAGCAGTTTAGGGAGGAACACCGGGGAGCTGTTTTTT	CASSLGRNTGELFF
TRBJ1-1	-	-	TRBV10-1	TGCGCCAGCAGTGATTACTTCGGGGCTTTCTTT	CASSDYFGAFF
TRBJ1-1	-	-	TRBV5-6	TGTGCCAGCACCTTTCGATCGGTTTGGAACACTGAAGCTTTCTTT	CASTFRSVWNTEAFF
TRBJ1-5	-	TRBD1	TRBV30	TGTGCCTGGAGCGGAACAGGGGGTGGTCAGCCCCAGCATTTT	CAWSGTGGGQPQHF
TRBJ1-5	once	-	TRBV30	TGTGCCTATGAGACAGTTACAGATGGACCCCAGCATTTT	CAYETVTDGPQHF
TRBJ2-2	-	TRBD2	TRBV24-1	TGTGCCACCGGAGTAGCGGGGGGAAGTACCGGGGAGCTGTTTTTT	CATGVAGGSTGELFF
TRBJ2-5	-	TRBD1	TRBV18	TGTGCCAGCTCACCCCGGACAGGGGGAACGGAGACCCAGTACTTC	CASSPRTGGTETQYF
TRBJ2-3	-	TRBD2	TRBV4-3	TGCGCCAGCAGCCAGACACTAGCGGGGGATACGCAGTATTTT	CASSQTLAGDTQYF
TRBJ2-7	-	TRBD2	TRBV19	TGTGCCAGTAGTAGGACCGGGCGGGGGGACGACGAGCAGTACTTC	CASSRTGRGDDEQYF
TRBJ1-1	-	-	TRBV10-3	TGTGCCATCAGTGAGTCGGGGCCACCCTACACTGAAGCTTTCTTT	CAISESGPPYTEAFF
TRBJ2-1	-	TRBD2	TRBV19	TGTGCCAGTAGTATAGTTGGGGGGGGTGACAATGAGCAGTTCTTC	CASSIVGGGDNEQFF
TRBJ1-1	-	-	TRBV11-1	TGTGCCAGCAACCCCCTTACAGGGACGAACACTGAAGCTTTCTTT	CASNPLTGTNTEAFF
TRBJ1-1	-	-	TRBV15	TGTGCCACCAGCAGAGGGTTTGGGTATAGGGGCACTGAAGCTTTCTTT	CATSRGFGYRGTEAFF